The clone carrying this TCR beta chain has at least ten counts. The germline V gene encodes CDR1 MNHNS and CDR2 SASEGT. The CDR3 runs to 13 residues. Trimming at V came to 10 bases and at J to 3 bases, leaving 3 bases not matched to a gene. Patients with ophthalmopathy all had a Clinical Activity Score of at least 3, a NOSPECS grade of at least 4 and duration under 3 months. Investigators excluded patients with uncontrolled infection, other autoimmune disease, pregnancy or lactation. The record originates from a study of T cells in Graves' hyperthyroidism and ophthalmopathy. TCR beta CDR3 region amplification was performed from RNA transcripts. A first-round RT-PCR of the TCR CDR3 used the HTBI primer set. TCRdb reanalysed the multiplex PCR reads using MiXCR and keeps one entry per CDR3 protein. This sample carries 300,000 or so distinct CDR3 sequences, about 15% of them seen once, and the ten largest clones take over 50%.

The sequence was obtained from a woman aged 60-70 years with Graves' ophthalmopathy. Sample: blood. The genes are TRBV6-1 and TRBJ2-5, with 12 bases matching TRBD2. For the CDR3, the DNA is TGTGCCACCCTAGCGGGAGGGGAAGAGACCCAGTACTTC. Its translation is CATLAGGEETQYF.